This T cell receptor beta chain was recorded in a study of human T cells and chemical hapten exposure. Study-level background: Patients got weekly scalp diphenylcyclopropenone doses over the approximately 23-week study. The study's findings and limits: Significantly greater numbers of large CDR3 similarity clusters came from expanded TCRs than from controls.

The time point denotes: pre-sensitization, week 0. Treatment defined: therapeutic diphenylcyclopropenone sensitization with weekly scalp DPC. Blood collection took place prior to placing each patch test. In this sample, this clonotype turned up many times. Its antigen remains unknown. Unique molecular identifiers were linked by the library to individual cDNA molecules. MiXCR was run by TCRdb on the RACE reads, yielding one entry per CDR3 protein. Among tens of thousands of distinct CDR3 sequences listed, around an eighth were seen once. The TCR sequence derives from a woman younger than 45 with alopecia areata. Some clones in this sample may be carry-over from other donors' samples. Sequences were derived from whole blood, sampled in connection with sensitization to the hapten diphenylcyclopropenone (DPC).

The CDR3 region is CASSFGTTGELFF. In DNA form, the CDR3 reads TGTGCCAGCAGTTTTGGGACAACCGGGGAGCTGTTTTTT. The V call is TRBV27, the J call TRBJ2-2; TRBD1 is a possible D gene (6 bases). Trimming cost V 3 bases and J 5 bases, with 7 bases left between them. CDR1 is MNHEY and CDR2 is SMNVEV in the germline V gene (reference sequence). This CDR3 comprises 13 residues.